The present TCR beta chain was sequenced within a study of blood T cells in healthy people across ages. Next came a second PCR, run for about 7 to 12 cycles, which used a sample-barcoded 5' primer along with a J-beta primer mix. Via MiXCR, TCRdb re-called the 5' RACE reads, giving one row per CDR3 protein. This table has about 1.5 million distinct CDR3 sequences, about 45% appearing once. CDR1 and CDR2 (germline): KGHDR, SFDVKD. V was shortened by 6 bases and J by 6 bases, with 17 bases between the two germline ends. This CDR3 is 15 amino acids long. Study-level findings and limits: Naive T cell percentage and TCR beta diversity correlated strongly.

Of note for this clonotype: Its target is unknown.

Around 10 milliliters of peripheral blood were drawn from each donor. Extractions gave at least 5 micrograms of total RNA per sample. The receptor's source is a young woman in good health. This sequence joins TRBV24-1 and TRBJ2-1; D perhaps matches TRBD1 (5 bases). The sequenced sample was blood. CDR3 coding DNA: TGTGCCACCAGTCCGAGAAGGGGAACGGGCAATGAGCAGTTCTTC. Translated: CATSPRRGTGNEQFF.